One sample yielded the 27 T cell receptor beta chains listed below, sequenced in a study of T cell repertoires in ileal Crohn's disease. Method: immunoSEQ multiplex PCR; TCRdb's copy keeps in-frame clones and lacks some. The data show about 62,000 clones, about 89% seen once. This sample's time point: neoterminal ileum biopsy at postoperative endoscopy, about 6 months after surgery. Sequencing was performed on ileal tissue. These receptors all come from an adult with Crohn's disease.

V and J are TRBV11-1 and TRBJ1-1; D not certain. Trimming shortened V by 2 bases and J by 2 bases, and 6 bases separated the two germline ends. CDR1 is SGHAT and CDR2 is FQDESV in the germline V gene (reference sequence). The CDR3 is 13 residues long. CDR3 sequence reads: CASSLSVNTEAFF. CDR3 sequence (DNA): TGTGCCAGCAGCTTATCAGTTAACACTGAAGCTTTCTTT. Together with reference TRBV11-1 and TRBJ1-1, the CDR3 gives the full variable domain: EAEVAQSPRYKITEKSQAVAFWCDPISGHATLYWYRQILGQGPELLVQFQDESVVDDSQLPKDRFSAERLKGVDSTLKIQPAELGDSAMYLCASSLSVNTEAFFGQGTRLTVV.

This chain uses TRBV29-1 with TRBJ1-2, with a weak D call TRBD1 (6 bases). CDR3 length: 12 residues. The ends were cut back, 6 bases at V and 7 bases at J, with 15 bases in the middle. Looked up from germline, CDR1 is SQVTM and CDR2 is ANQGSEA. The CDR3 here is CSVSNRASGYTF. The DNA for the CDR3 is TGCAGCGTCTCAAACAGGGCCTCTGGCTACACCTTC.

The CDR3 DNA is TGTGCCAGCAAAAGACAATCTGGGGCCAACGTCCTGACTTTC. It encodes CASKRQSGANVLTF. The chain employs TRBV6-5 and TRBJ2-6; D uncertain. CDR1 MNHEY and CDR2 SVGAGI come from the germline V gene. CDR3 size: 14 residues. V was trimmed by 7 bases and J by 1 base, leaving 8 bases between them.

The chain combines TRBV6-1 with TRBJ2-5; D is undetermined. CDR1 is MNHNS, CDR2 SASEGT, per germline. This CDR3 has 12 residues. Trimming removed 0 bases at V and 6 bases at J, with 5 bases between. The CDR3 sequence: CASSEAWQTQYF. The CDR3 DNA follows: TGTGCCAGCAGTGAAGCGTGGCAGACCCAGTACTTC.

The chain uses TRBV5-5 and TRBJ1-1, with D possibly TRBD1 on 6 matching bases. This CDR3 is 14 amino acids long. V was trimmed by 4 bases and J by 1 base, leaving 11 bases between them. The germline V gene has CDR1 SGHKS and CDR2 YYEKEE (reference sequence). This CDR3 is CASSVGQWNTEAFF. The CDR3 coding sequence is TGTGCCAGCAGCGTGGGACAATGGAACACTGAAGCTTTCTTT.

This rearrangement joins TRBV6-4 to TRBJ1-5, with 7 positions matching TRBD1. The germline gives CDR1 MRHNA, CDR2 SNTAGT. V was clipped by 8 bases and J by 3 bases; unmatched bases: 4. This CDR3 has 13 amino acids. For the CDR3, the DNA is TGTGCCAGCCTGACAGGGACCAATCAGCCCCAGCATTTT. Protein: CASLTGTNQPQHF.

This chain connects TRBV5-6 to TRBJ2-5; weak D call: TRBD2 (6 bases). In germline, CDR1 is SGHDT, CDR2 YYEEEE. Trimming shortened V by 3 bases and J by 2 bases, and 17 bases separated the two germline ends. The CDR3 runs to 16 residues. The CDR3, as DNA: TGTGCCAGCAGCTATAGATCGGGACTGGCGCAAGAGACCCAGTACTTC. It codes for CASSYRSGLAQETQYF.

The genes are TRBV4-1 and TRBJ2-1; D perhaps matches TRBD1 (6 bases). The CDR3 is made up of 16 amino acids. V lost 0 bases to trimming and J lost 2 bases, with 11 bases between them. Germline CDR1 MGHRA, CDR2 YSYEKL. CDR3 nucleotides: TGCGCCAGCAGCCAAGAGGACAGTTATACCTACAATGAGCAGTTCTTC. Translating it yields CASSQEDSYTYNEQFF.

This sequence joins TRBV7-9 and TRBJ2-7; D not resolved. V was shortened by 5 bases and J by 0 bases, with 8 bases between the two germline ends. The CDR3 spans 13 residues. From germline, CDR1 is SEHNR and CDR2 FQNEAQ (reference sequence). CDR3 bases: TGTGCCAGCAGCCTTGACTCCTCCTACGAGCAGTACGTC. Translated: CASSLDSSYEQYV.

The chain is built from TRBV9 and TRBJ1-2, with 10 positions matching TRBD1. Germline V gives CDR1 SGDLS, CDR2 YYNGEE. V lost 4 bases to trimming and J lost 5 bases; unmatched junction nucleotides: 11. The CDR3 spans 16 residues. Here the CDR3 DNA reads TGTGCCAGCAGCTTTACAGGGACAGGGGCTATTTATGGCTACACCTTC. This gives the protein CASSFTGTGAIYGYTF.

The CDR3 loop reads CASQGRAGNYGYTF. The CDR3, as DNA: TGTGCCAGCCAGGGGCGGGCCGGGAACTATGGCTACACCTTC. J is TRBJ1-2 and V is TRBV13; perhaps TRBD1 as D (6 bases). This CDR3 comprises 14 residues. Per germline, CDR1 PRHDT and CDR2 FYEKMQ (reference sequence). The V gene lost 8 bases and the J gene lost 2 bases, with 15 bases spanning the gap.

In its sample, this clone was seen a few times. The chain has TRBV9 and TRBJ1-3; 11 nucleotides match TRBD1. Germline V gene data show CDR1 as SGDLS and CDR2 as YYNGEE. The CDR3 covers 16 residues. The junction had 5 bases not matched to a gene; V was cut back by 4 bases and J by 2 bases. The CDR3 protein is CASSPRTGGTGNTIYF. In DNA, the CDR3 is TGTGCCAGCAGCCCCCGGACAGGGGGCACTGGAAACACCATATATTTT.

The chain couples TRBV5-1 to TRBJ2-1, with D hard to call. From germline, CDR1 is SGHRS and CDR2 YFSETQ. V lost 0 bases and J 4 bases, leaving 2 bases between the germline ends. The CDR3 is 12 amino acids. The CDR3 nucleotides read TGCGCCAGCAGCTTGGCTTACAATGAGCAGTTCTTC. It yields the protein CASSLAYNEQFF.

The rearrangement uses TRBV4-1 and TRBJ1-1; the D gene is possibly TRBD1 (5 bases). The germline V and J ends were trimmed by 6 bases and 5 bases, with 19 bases remaining between them. The CDR3 spans 15 residues. Germline V gene lookup returns CDR1 MGHRA and CDR2 YSYEKL. CDR3 sequence: CASRQSTGAGTEAFF. CDR3 nucleotides: TGCGCCAGCAGACAATCTACAGGCGCAGGGACTGAAGCTTTCTTT.

A few counts support this clone. The chain joins TRBV6-5 to TRBJ1-2; the D gene is possibly TRBD1 (6 bases). Trimming stripped 6 bases from V and 8 bases from J, with 19 bases between. The CDR3 is 14 residues long. Germline V gene data show CDR1 as MNHEY and CDR2 as SVGAGI. CDR3 loop: CASSRSRGLGGYTF. The DNA for the CDR3 is TGTGCCAGCAGCCGGAGCAGGGGCTTGGGAGGCTACACCTTC.

This clone is a singleton in its sample. This sequence joins TRBV28 and TRBJ2-1; 14 bases fit TRBD2. This CDR3 comprises 16 residues. V lost 7 bases to trimming and J lost 1 base; unmatched junction nucleotides: 3. Germline V gene sequence: CDR1 MDHEN, CDR2 SYDVKM. This chain's CDR3 is CASIGLAGGSYNEQFF. The CDR3 coding sequence is TGTGCCAGCATCGGACTAGCGGGGGGATCCTACAATGAGCAGTTCTTC.

The chain uses TRBV9 and TRBJ2-1; D is uncertain. The CDR3 has 15 amino acids. Trimming cost V 0 bases and J 9 bases, with 16 bases left between them. Germline V gene data show CDR1 as SGDLS and CDR2 as YYNGEE. In DNA form, the CDR3 reads TGTGCCAGCAGCGTAGACATTGTTTTTCTTCCTGAGCAGTTCTTC. Residues: CASSVDIVFLPEQFF.

V gene TRBV6-4 combines with J gene TRBJ1-6, with D unclear. V lost 4 bases and J 8 bases, leaving 24 bases between the germline ends. The CDR3 runs to 18 residues. Germline CDR1 is MRHNA and CDR2 is SNTAGT. The DNA of the CDR3 is TGTGCCAGCAGTGCCCCCCCGCCGCCGGGAAGTCCTCATTCACCCCTCCACTTT. It translates to CASSAPPPPGSPHSPLHF.

The genes are TRBV4-1 and TRBJ1-6; TRBD1 matches 7 bases. CDR1 MGHRA and CDR2 YSYEKL come from the germline V gene. The J segment lost 11 bases and the V segment lost 0 bases, leaving 13 bases of the junction unmatched. The CDR3 contains 17 residues. CDR3 sequence (DNA): TGCGCCAGCAGCCAAGATGAAGGACAGGCCAGGGGGGCACCCCTCCACTTT. It translates to CASSQDEGQARGAPLHF.

This rearrangement joins TRBV29-1 to TRBJ2-7; 7 bases match TRBD2. The CDR3 extends over 12 amino acids. The ends lost 7 bases at V and 6 bases at J; junction bases unmatched: 9. Germline lookup yields CDR1 SQVTM and CDR2 ANQGSEA. DNA for the CDR3: TGCAGCGGTAGGGAGGGACCCTCCGAGCAGTACTTC. As protein: CSGREGPSEQYF.

This CDR3 is CASSINRDSGNTIYF. Written as DNA, the CDR3 is TGTGCCAGTAGTATAAACCGGGACTCTGGAAACACCATATATTTT. J is TRBJ1-3 and V is TRBV19; D is unresolved. The V end lost 2 bases, the J end lost 0 bases, and 8 bases lay between the germline ends. Looked up from germline, CDR1 is LNHDA and CDR2 is SQIVND (reference sequence). There are 15 residues in the CDR3.

This chain uses TRBV5-1 with TRBJ1-1; TRBD1 aligns across 7 bases. V lost 8 bases and J lost 1; bases outside the gene matches: 8. The CDR3 covers 14 residues. The germline gives CDR1 SGHRS, CDR2 YFSETQ. The CDR3 DNA reads TGCGCCAGTCAAGACAGGGTTGGGAACACTGAAGCTTTCTTT. Protein product: CASQDRVGNTEAFF.

In DNA form, the CDR3 reads TGTGCCAGCAGCTTGCGGTCTGAAGCTTTCTTT. Translated: CASSLRSEAFF. This chain joins TRBV7-9 and TRBJ1-1; D uncertain. CDR1 and CDR2 (germline): SEHNR, FQNEAQ (reference sequence). Trimming removed 3 bases at V and 6 bases at J, with 5 bases between. The CDR3 runs 11 residues.

The chain has TRBV4-1 and TRBJ1-6; TRBD1 is a possible D gene (5 bases). Germline V gives CDR1 MGHRA, CDR2 YSYEKL. V was trimmed by 0 bases and J by 9 bases, leaving 6 bases between them. CDR3 size: 13 residues. Here the CDR3 reads CASSQDQGSPLHF. The CDR3 region has the DNA TGCGCCAGCAGCCAAGATCAGGGTTCACCCCTCCACTTT.

The chain uses TRBV13 and TRBJ2-7; 9 bases fit TRBD1. The CDR3 consists of 15 residues. Trimming removed 5 bases from V and 1 base from J; junction bases left unmatched: 6. Per germline, CDR1 PRHDT and CDR2 FYEKMQ (reference sequence). CDR3 loop: CASSNRDRVSYEQYF. DNA of the CDR3: TGTGCCAGCAGCAACCGGGACAGGGTTTCCTACGAGCAGTACTTC.

The V gene is TRBV2, the J gene TRBJ1-3; the D gene is possibly TRBD1 (6 bases). The V and J ends lost 6 bases and 0 bases respectively, with 9 bases between them. Germline V gene lookup returns CDR1 SNHLY and CDR2 FYNNEI. CDR3 length: 14 amino acids. This chain's CDR3 is CASRLQGSGNTIYF. The CDR3 DNA sequence: TGTGCCAGCAGACTACAGGGCTCTGGAAACACCATATATTTT. Using reference TRBV2 and TRBJ1-3 for the parts outside the CDR3, the full variable domain is EPEVTQTPSHQVTQMGQEVILRCVPISNHLYFYWYRQILGQKVEFLVSFYNNEISEKSEIFDDQFSVERPDGSNFTLKIRSTKLEDSAMYFCASRLQGSGNTIYFGEGSWLTVV.

This chain connects TRBV28 to TRBJ2-1, with D possibly being TRBD1 (6 bases). Germline CDR1 MDHEN, CDR2 SYDVKM. V was cut by 5 bases and J by 3 bases, with 14 bases left in between. The CDR3 loop spans 15 amino acids. The CDR3 DNA follows: TGTGCCAGCAGTCGACAGGACCGCTTCTACAATGAGCAGTTCTTC. Translation: CASSRQDRFYNEQFF.